Below, one T cell receptor (beta chain) is given with its context. Antigen unknown. The data were taken from a study of vaccination and CD4 T cells after COVID-19. With the Oncomine TCR Beta short-read assay, DNA from cultured CD4+ T cells was sequenced. TCRdb analysed the PCR reads with MiXCR anew, one entry per CDR3 protein. The sample holds more than 9,000 distinct CDR3 sequences, over 30% seen once. The treatment denotes: roughly 10-day PBMC culture with coronavirus spike peptide pools or control peptides (ViraFEST assay). This clonotype was obtained from a human donor with COVID-19. Material: cultured CD4+ T cells from blood.

The CDR3 is CASRGVRGLGNNEQFF. CDR3 DNA: TGTGCCAGTAGAGGGGTACGGGGGTTGGGCAACAATGAGCAGTTCTTC. The chain employs TRBV19 and TRBJ2-1, with D perhaps TRBD2 (6 bases). Germline V lookup: CDR1 LNHDA, CDR2 SQIVND (reference sequence). The CDR3 is 16 residues long. Trimming shortened V by 6 bases and J by 5 bases, and 20 bases separated the two germline ends.